The source of this T cell receptor beta chain is a study of response to subunit inactivated influenza vaccine. Overall study results and limits: After each seasonal influenza vaccination, few new T cells are recruited, the authors suggested.

MiXCR, applied by TCRdb to the RT-PCR reads, yields one record per CDR3 protein. This sample carries about 520,000 distinct CDR3 sequences, under 8.5% of them seen once, and the ten largest clones take around 13%. V lost 3 bases, J lost 0 bases, and 22 bases lay in between. The CDR3 loop spans 19 amino acids. CDR1 and CDR2 (germline): SGHRS, YFSETQ. Regarding this clonotype: Antigen: not known.

This receptor was obtained from a man between 45 and 75 years old who received an inactivated influenza vaccine. The rearrangement joins TRBV5-1 to TRBJ2-1, with D possibly called TRBD1 or TRBD2 (6 bases each). The sequencing used PBMCs from blood, collected around 25 months after vaccination. CDR3 region: CASSYPRGATGSSYNEQFF. The DNA for the CDR3 is TGCGCCAGCAGCTATCCTAGGGGGGCAACCGGGAGCTCCTACAATGAGCAGTTCTTC.